This is a list of T cell receptor beta chains from one sample in a study of regulatory T cells in long-lasting Graves disease. TCRdb fed the multiplex PCR reads into MiXCR, producing one record per CDR3 protein. The sample contains 450,000 or so distinct CDR3 sequences, around a fifth of which appear only once. Source: peripheral blood mononuclear cells (PBMCs), taken when the disease was refractory, from a patient treated with antithyroid drugs. The receptors shown here come from a female donor with Graves disease. The CDR3 runs from the conserved cysteine through the conserved F or W.

J gene | V gene | CDR3 protein
TRBJ1-2 | TRBV29-1 | CSVEAGDRDGYTF
TRBJ2-5 | TRBV15 | CATSRDKQGATQYF
TRBJ2-3 | TRBV30 | CAWSVGGVGDTQYF
TRBJ1-5 | TRBV27 | CASRQTGSGQPQHF
TRBJ1-3 | TRBV2 | CASRSFLGGVGNTIYF
TRBJ1-5 | TRBV19 | CASLGPRLSNQPQHF
TRBJ1-2 | TRBV15 | CATGAAPNYGYTF
TRBJ2-7 | TRBV29-1 | CSVRGQEQAYEQYF
TRBJ2-5 | TRBV7-2 | CASSLVAIFQETQYF
TRBJ2-1 | TRBV3-1 | CASSQVGGLAYNEQFF
TRBJ1-5 | TRBV30 | CAWGGGDQPQHF
TRBJ2-7 | TRBV7-2 | CASSPQGGGYEQYF
TRBJ2-2 | TRBV12-3/TRBV12-4 | CALRRGATNTGELFF
TRBJ2-7 | TRBV20-1 | CSAPLPQRPYEQYF
TRBJ1-2 | TRBV5-1 | CASSLGGKDDGYTF
TRBJ2-7 | TRBV20-1 | CSASRLTSGRVYEQYF
TRBJ2-7 | TRBV19 | CTSSVYRGYEQYF
TRBJ2-6 | TRBV11-2 | CASSLDGNVLTF
TRBJ1-1 | TRBV6-9 | CASSYQGQAGTEAFF
TRBJ2-5 | TRBV20-1 | CSAIPFGTGGRETQYF
TRBJ2-1 | TRBV25-1 | CASSEWQGDEQFF
TRBJ1-5 | TRBV6-5 | CASSWDRGDQPQHF
TRBJ2-5 | TRBV19 | CASSIFPGVQETQYF
TRBJ2-7 | TRBV5-1 | CASSYLTEMNEQYF
TRBJ2-2 | TRBV2 | CASSEDSYTGELFF
TRBJ1-2 | TRBV2 | CASSSQPRGGYTF
TRBJ2-5 | TRBV5-6 | CASSLTSGAGETQYF
TRBJ2-7 | TRBV4-1 | CASSQDRTVYEQYF
TRBJ2-5 | TRBV5-1 | CASSLSAGERETQYF
TRBJ1-1 | TRBV29-1 | CSVESQGGTEAFF
TRBJ2-7 | TRBV6-2/TRBV6-3 | CASRQTTRQWDEQYF
TRBJ2-7 | TRBV29-1 | CSVVGNSYEQYF
TRBJ1-6 | TRBV12-3/TRBV12-4 | CASSSRTTGAEPLHF
TRBJ2-1 | TRBV7-2 | CASSLVSAGGPLNEQFF
TRBJ1-1 | TRBV5-1 | CASSWTRGTEAFF
TRBJ2-6 | TRBV6-1 | CATRTDRSGANVLTF
TRBJ2-1 | TRBV7-2 | CASSLRSLRSSYNEQFF
TRBJ1-2 | TRBV28 | CASSLVPSGTGYTF
TRBJ2-5 | TRBV15 | CATSRDLAGRGETQYF
TRBJ2-7 | TRBV2 | CASSERHPSMCEQYF
TRBJ2-7 | TRBV7-3 | CASMGRLSYEQYF
TRBJ1-6 | TRBV5-1 | CASSLDRAGENSPLHF